One and the same sample provided the 17 T cell receptor beta chains below, sequenced in a study of cytomegalovirus exposure and HLA in healthy donors. 13 Jbeta primers and 60 Vbeta primers were used for the PCR. Some clones are missing from TCRdb's copy, which holds only in-frame ones; the method was immunoSEQ multiplex PCR. The sample includes about 150,000 clones, 65% to 80% of them seen just once. Sequencing was performed on PBMCs. These TCRs come from a middle-aged woman in good health and CMV-seronegative.

The gene calls are TRBV12-2 and TRBJ2-1; TRBD2 reflects the table's D call only, with no check against the DNA. TRBV12-2 is a documented pseudogene. This CDR3 has 16 residues. The CDR3 DNA reads TGTGCAAGTCGCCGGAGAAACGCGGGGGGCTACAATGAGCAGTTCTTC. Protein product: CASRRRNAGGYNEQFF.

This chain uses TRBV28 with TRBJ1-5; possibly TRBD1 for D (6 bases). The germline V gene encodes CDR1 MDHEN and CDR2 SYDVKM. CDR3 length equals 14 residues. Trimming took off 6 bases at V and 6 bases at J, with 15 bases between the two ends. The CDR3 DNA sequence: TGTGCCAGCAGCCACCCTGCAGGGGCTCAGCCCCAGCATTTT. It encodes CASSHPAGAQPQHF. Using reference TRBV28 and TRBJ1-5 for the parts outside the CDR3, the full variable domain is DVKVTQSSRYLVKRTGEKVFLECVQDMDHENMFWYRQDPGLGLRLIYFSYDVKMKEKGDIPEGYSVSREKKERFSLILESASTNQTSMYLCASSHPAGAQPQHFGDGTRLSIL.

V and J are TRBV30 and TRBJ2-1, with TRBD2 matching over 14 bases. Looked up from germline, CDR1 is GTSNPN and CDR2 is SVGIG (reference sequence). The length of the CDR3 is 17 residues. J gave up 0 bases and V 5 bases, and 6 bases lay outside the gene matches. The DNA for the CDR3 is TGTGCCTGGGCGGGACTAGCGGGAGCCGGCTCCTACAATGAGCAGTTCTTC. Amino acid sequence: CAWAGLAGAGSYNEQFF.

The chain couples TRBV28 to TRBJ1-5; possible D gene TRBD1, 6 bases. Trimming pared 6 bases from V and 7 bases from J, leaving 16 bases between. The germline CDR1 and CDR2 sequences are MDHEN and SYDVKM. The length of the CDR3 is 14 residues. CDR3 loop: CASRNRVTGQPQHF. CDR3 sequence (DNA): TGTGCCAGCAGAAACAGGGTTACGGGGCAGCCCCAGCATTTT.

The chain couples TRBV29-1 to TRBJ2-5; 14 nucleotides line up with TRBD2. Germline CDR1 and CDR2: SQVTM and ANQGSEA. With V trimmed by 6 bases and J by 5 bases, 8 bases remained unmatched. The CDR3 is 15 amino acids. Here the CDR3 reads CSVDTGTSGGETQYF. The CDR3 DNA reads as TGCAGCGTCGATACCGGGACTAGCGGGGGTGAGACCCAGTACTTC.

The chain employs TRBV7-9 and TRBJ2-3; 7 bases are shared with TRBD2. The CDR3 has 14 amino acids. Germline loops: CDR1 SEHNR, CDR2 FQNEAQ (reference sequence). J lost 4 bases, V lost 1 base, and 2 bases had no gene match. The CDR3 spells CASSLGGSSDTQYF. As DNA, the CDR3 is TGTGCCAGCAGCTTAGGCGGGAGCTCAGATACGCAGTATTTT. The full variable domain, completed using reference TRBV7-9 and TRBJ2-3, is DTGVSQNPRHKITKRGQNVTFRCDPISEHNRLYWYRQTLGQGPEFLTYFQNEAQLEKSRLLSDRFSAERPKGSFSTLEIQRTEQGDSAMYLCASSLGGSSDTQYFGPGTRLTVL.

This chain joins TRBV9 and TRBJ1-6; tentative D call: TRBD1 (6 bases). The V gene's germline CDR1 is SGDLS and CDR2 YYNGEE. The CDR3 runs to 14 residues. Trimming shortened V by 3 bases and J by 10 bases, and 14 bases separated the two germline ends. DNA for the CDR3: TGTGCCAGCAGCGCATACAGGGAGCAATCACCCCTCCACTTT. This encodes CASSAYREQSPLHF.

This chain joins TRBV6-6 and TRBJ1-1; unclear D gene. CDR1 is MNHNY, CDR2 SVGAGI, per germline (reference sequence). The V end was cut by 6 bases, the J end by 1 base, with 12 bases between. The CDR3 covers 14 residues. DNA of the CDR3: TGTGCCAGCAGCCGCCCAGTTCCGAACACTGAAGCTTTCTTT. This gives the protein CASSRPVPNTEAFF.

In this sample, this clone turned up once. This chain links TRBV28 with TRBJ2-1, with 7 bases aligning to TRBD2. Germline V gene lookup returns CDR1 MDHEN and CDR2 SYDVKM. The V and J ends lost 5 bases and 10 bases, in that order; junction bases with no gene match: 11. This CDR3 has 14 amino acids. The CDR3 protein is CASSRSAAGEEQFF. DNA of the CDR3: TGTGCCAGCAGTCGTAGCGCCGCGGGGGAGGAGCAGTTCTTC. Looking up the rest from reference TRBV28 and TRBJ2-1 gives the full variable domain: DVKVTQSSRYLVKRTGEKVFLECVQDMDHENMFWYRQDPGLGLRLIYFSYDVKMKEKGDIPEGYSVSREKKERFSLILESASTNQTSMYLCASSRSAAGEEQFFGPGTRLTVL.

This chain links TRBV7-6 with TRBJ1-3, with 8 bases fitting TRBD1. Germline values: CDR1 SGHVS, CDR2 FNYEAQ. The CDR3 loop spans 16 amino acids. V lost 2 bases and J lost 4; bases outside the gene matches: 7. As DNA, the CDR3 is TGTGCCAGCAGCTTAAACCAGGGGGCAAAAGGAAACACCATATATTTT. Protein: CASSLNQGAKGNTIYF.

This clone has a handful of counts. CDR3 region: CASSYSTPGSPYEQYF. The CDR3 coding sequence is TGTGCCAGCAGTTACTCTACCCCAGGGTCCCCCTACGAGCAGTACTTC. This chain joins TRBV6-5 and TRBJ2-7; weak D call: TRBD1 (5 bases). V lost 0 bases to trimming and J lost 2 bases, with 14 bases between them. The CDR3 loop spans 16 amino acids. Germline-derived CDR1 and CDR2 are MNHEY and SVGAGI.

The rearrangement links TRBV30 to TRBJ2-7; the D gene is possibly TRBD1 (5 bases). Trimming cost V 2 bases and J 4 bases, with 6 bases left between them. The CDR3 extends over 11 amino acids. Germline CDR1 reads GTSNPN; CDR2 reads SVGIG (reference sequence). The CDR3 sequence: CAWSKGYEQYF. The CDR3 DNA reads TGTGCCTGGAGTAAGGGGTACGAGCAGTACTTC.

The chain links TRBV11-2 to TRBJ1-1; 7 bases align to TRBD1. CDR1 and CDR2 from the germline V gene are SGHAT and FQNNGV. V was clipped by 6 bases and J by 5 bases; unmatched bases: 6. The CDR3 length is 13 residues. The CDR3 here is CASSYRGRTEAFF. CDR3 bases: TGTGCCAGCAGTTACAGGGGTCGGACTGAAGCTTTCTTT.

CDR3 coding DNA: TGTGCCAGCAGCCCCGACACGTACAATGAGCAGTTCTTC. Residues: CASSPDTYNEQFF. The V gene is TRBV7-9, the J gene TRBJ2-1; D is undetermined. V lost 5 bases, J lost 4 bases, and 9 bases lay in between. The germline CDR1 and CDR2 sequences are SEHNR and FQNEAQ (reference sequence). This CDR3 is 13 amino acids long. The entire variable domain, with the rest obtained from reference TRBV7-9 and TRBJ2-1, is as follows: DTGVSQNPRHKITKRGQNVTFRCDPISEHNRLYWYRQTLGQGPEFLTYFQNEAQLEKSRLLSDRFSAERPKGSFSTLEIQRTEQGDSAMYLCASSPDTYNEQFFGPGTRLTVL.

The V gene is TRBV9, the J gene TRBJ2-2; 9 positions match TRBD2. The CDR3 is 17 amino acids. V gave up 2 bases and J gave up 0 bases; unmatched junction bases: 5. From germline, CDR1 is SGDLS and CDR2 YYNGEE. The CDR3 is CASSVGGRAPNTGELFF. The CDR3 DNA is TGTGCCAGCAGCGTTGGCGGGAGGGCCCCGAACACCGGGGAGCTGTTTTTT.

The chain recombines TRBV28 with TRBJ1-2; 8 bases align to TRBD1. Per the germline V gene, CDR1 is MDHEN and CDR2 is SYDVKM. V was clipped by 6 bases and J by 3 bases; unmatched bases: 6. This CDR3 has 14 residues. As DNA, the CDR3 is TGTGCCAGCAGCAGAGGGACAGGTTACTATGGCTACACCTTC. Amino acid sequence: CASSRGTGYYGYTF.

This chain links TRBV5-1 with TRBJ2-7, with D possibly TRBD2 on 5 matching bases. Per the germline V gene, CDR1 is SGHRS and CDR2 is YFSETQ. This CDR3 is built from 14 residues. Trimming stripped 4 bases from V and 6 bases from J, with 17 bases between. The CDR3 nucleotides are TGCGCCAGCAGCGCCGGACGGACCGGAGGCGAGCAGTACTTC. As protein: CASSAGRTGGEQYF. Looking up the rest from reference TRBV5-1 and TRBJ2-7 gives the full variable domain: KAGVTQTPRYLIKTRGQQVTLSCSPISGHRSVSWYQQTPGQGLQFLFEYFSETQRNKGNFPGRFSGRQFSNSRSEMNVSTLELGDSALYLCASSAGRTGGEQYFGPGTRLTVT.